This TCR beta chain was found in a study of molecular identifiers for immune sequencing clone quantification. Study results and caveats: Clonotypes surpassing 20 RNA copies contained over 99% of effector molecules, versus under 1% in naive cells.

Bulk TCR libraries used previously described methods and listed TCR primers. TCRdb fed the PCR reads into MiXCR, producing one record per CDR3 protein. Found here are about 640,000 distinct CDR3 sequences, about 20% of them singletons; the top ten hold about 0.9%. CDR1 is MNHNY and CDR2 is SVGAGI in the germline V gene (reference sequence). V lost 6 bases, J lost 5 bases, and 17 bases lay in between. The CDR3 consists of 14 residues. In the sort, naive CD8 T cells were defined as CD8+CD4-CCR7+CD45RA+. In the case of this clonotype: What it recognizes is unknown.

Sequencing was carried out using naive CD8+ T cells from blood, with Jurkat cell RNA spiked in. Subset described: FACS-sorted CD8+CD4-CCR7+CD45RA+ naive T cells. The clonotype was recovered from a human donor in good health. Some libraries in this study had Jurkat cell RNA spiked in. V is TRBV6-6 and J is TRBJ2-7; D assignment may be TRBD1 or TRBD2 (5 bases each). The CDR3 DNA sequence: TGTGCCAGCAGCAAATTCGGGGCTACCCACGAGCAGTACTTC. Amino acid sequence: CASSKFGATHEQYF.